Each of the 21 T cell receptor beta chains below was sequenced from the same sample in a study of Ad26.COV2.S vaccination and SARS-CoV-2 variants. Treatment denoted: roughly 20 received Ad26.COV2.S at low or high dose, single or two shots; 5 received placebo; per-sample allocation not given. Sampling was performed 63 days after the first vaccine or placebo injection. Generated by immunoSEQ multiplex PCR, the TCRdb table keeps only in-frame clones and is missing some. The profile shows about 450,000 clones, roughly 89% of them singletons. This material consisted of peripheral blood, taken in a trial of Ad26.COV2.S vaccine versus placebo. The receptors were gathered from a person aged 18 to 65 who received the Ad26.COV2.S COVID-19 vaccine or a placebo.

The chain couples TRBV7-9 to TRBJ1-2; no definite D call. There are 14 residues in the CDR3. The V gene lost 0 bases and the J gene lost 2 bases, with 7 bases spanning the gap. Germline lookup yields CDR1 SEHNR and CDR2 FQNEAQ (reference sequence). The CDR3 nucleotides read TGTGCCAGCAGCTTAGCGCTTAGGAACTATGGCTACACCTTC. Amino acids: CASSLALRNYGYTF.

The chain has TRBV5-1 and TRBJ2-1, with TRBD2 identical over 11 bases. Germline CDR1 is SGHRS and CDR2 is YFSETQ. Unmatched junction bases numbered 9, after V lost 3 bases and J lost 7 bases. This CDR3 is built from 16 residues. The CDR3 sequence: CASSSRGSGGENEQFF. CDR3 in DNA: TGCGCCAGCAGCTCCCGGGGTAGCGGGGGGGAGAATGAGCAGTTCTTC. Using reference TRBV5-1 and TRBJ2-1 for the parts outside the CDR3, the full variable domain is KAGVTQTPRYLIKTRGQQVTLSCSPISGHRSVSWYQQTPGQGLQFLFEYFSETQRNKGNFPGRFSGRQFSNSRSEMNVSTLELGDSALYLCASSSRGSGGENEQFFGPGTRLTVL.

V usage is TRBV19 and J usage is TRBJ1-5; D remains unclear. Germline lookup yields CDR1 LNHDA and CDR2 SQIVND (reference sequence). This CDR3 contains 15 residues. The V end lost 3 bases, the J end lost 2 bases, and 11 bases lay between the germline ends. Here the CDR3 DNA reads TGTGCCAGTAGTATCCAGGTGCCCGGCAATCAGCCCCAGCATTTT. Its protein product is CASSIQVPGNQPQHF.

This chain uses TRBV30 with TRBJ1-4; 7 nucleotides agree with TRBD1. The germline V gene encodes CDR1 GTSNPN and CDR2 SVGIG (reference sequence). V lost 1 base to trimming and J lost 3 bases; unmatched junction nucleotides: 11. CDR3 length equals 17 residues. The CDR3 DNA reads as TGTGCCTGGAGTGGACATTACCAGGGGGTCCCTAATGAAAAACTGTTTTTT. Residues: CAWSGHYQGVPNEKLFF. The full variable domain, its missing parts supplied by reference TRBV30 and TRBJ1-4, is SQTIHQWPATLVQPVGSPLSLECTVEGTSNPNLYWYRQAAGRGLQLLFYSVGIGQISSEVPQNLSASRPQDRQFILSSKKLLLSDSGFYLCAWSGHYQGVPNEKLFFGSGTQLSVL.

The chain combines TRBV7-9 with TRBJ1-2, with TRBD1 as a possible D gene (5 bases). Germline V gene lookup returns CDR1 SEHNR and CDR2 FQNEAQ (reference sequence). Trimming removed 6 bases at V and 4 bases at J, with 9 bases between. CDR3 length: 12 residues. The CDR3 DNA follows: TGTGCCAGCAGGACAGTGGGCTATGGCTACACCTTC. Its translation is CASRTVGYGYTF.

J is TRBJ1-1 and V is TRBV12-3 or TRBV12-4; 7 bases match TRBD1. V dropped 8 bases and J dropped 10; count of bases not matched to a gene: 13. The CDR3 is 13 amino acids. The CDR3 coding sequence is TGTGCCAGCGGCCCTAACAGGGGAGAGGTAGCTTTCTTT. Translating gives CASGPNRGEVAFF.

V and J are TRBV15 and TRBJ2-2; TRBD2 is a possible D gene (5 bases). V was cut by 5 bases and J by 2 bases, with 12 bases left in between. The CDR3 runs 15 residues. Germline V gene lookup returns CDR1 LNHNV and CDR2 YYDKDF (reference sequence). The CDR3: CATSLSVTNTGELFF. CDR3 DNA: TGTGCCACCAGCCTTAGCGTGACAAACACCGGGGAGCTGTTTTTT.

To note about this clone: The limits of the CDR3 on the DNA are not certain, so only TCRdb's listed CDR3 is given. The chain is built from TRBV20-1 and TRBJ2-1. 15 amino acids form the CDR3, both terminal residues included. The germline V gene has CDR1 DFQATT and CDR2 SNEGSKA (reference sequence). This CDR3 is CSASSAPGLGNEQFF.

The chain carries TRBV5-1 and TRBJ1-4; D gene uncertain. The V gene's germline CDR1 is SGHRS and CDR2 YFSETQ. V lost 0 bases to trimming and J lost 4 bases, with 13 bases between them. This CDR3 comprises 16 residues. CDR3 loop: CASSLGSGNINEKLFF. The CDR3 nucleotides are TGCGCCAGCAGCTTGGGTTCCGGGAACATTAATGAAAAACTGTTTTTT.

V and J are TRBV5-3 and TRBJ2-1, with D possibly matching TRBD2 (5 bases). TRBV5-3 carries the ORF label, with uncertain function. Trimming took 1 base from V and 8 from J, leaving 7 bases between them. The CDR3 sequence is 12 residues long. The CDR3: CARSLRRHEQFF. For the CDR3, the DNA is TGTGCCAGAAGCTTGAGGAGGCATGAGCAGTTCTTC.

V and J are TRBV6-6 and TRBJ2-7; the D is unclear. V lost 0 bases and J lost 4, with 10 bases in between. The CDR3 extends over 14 amino acids. The germline gives CDR1 MNHNY, CDR2 SVGAGI (reference sequence). This CDR3 is CASSYSNPEYEQYF. The CDR3 bases are TGTGCCAGCAGTTACTCGAACCCGGAGTACGAGCAGTACTTC.

This sequence joins TRBV3-1 (or the pseudogene TRBV3-2) and TRBJ2-1; 11 bases line up with TRBD2. The germline CDR1 and CDR2 sequences are LGHDT and YNNKEL (reference sequence). The CDR3 runs 15 residues. V shed 3 bases, J shed 6 bases, and the junction held 4 bases outside the gene matches. Here the CDR3 reads CASSQLAGGPNEQFF. DNA of the CDR3: TGTGCCAGCAGCCAGCTAGCGGGGGGTCCCAATGAGCAGTTCTTC.

The rearrangement uses TRBV18 and TRBJ1-4; D is uncertain. From germline, CDR1 is KGHSH and CDR2 LQKENI. The CDR3 covers 17 residues. Trimming took off 6 bases at V and 1 base at J, with 18 bases between the two ends. CDR3 DNA: TGTGCCAGCTCGCCTCTACAGCGGCGAGTAACTAATGAAAAACTGTTTTTT. Its protein is CASSPLQRRVTNEKLFF.

The rearrangement links TRBV7-9 to TRBJ1-1, with TRBD1 as a possible D gene (5 bases). V lost 5 bases and J lost 6, with 13 bases in between. Germline V CDR1 and CDR2: SEHNR, FQNEAQ (reference sequence). The CDR3 runs 13 residues. The CDR3 DNA sequence: TGTGCCAGCAGCCCGGGGGTAGGTCCTGAAGCTTTCTTT. Its protein product is CASSPGVGPEAFF.

The genes are TRBV28 and TRBJ1-1; D remains ambiguous. Germline V CDR1 and CDR2: MDHEN, SYDVKM. This CDR3 is built from 14 residues. Trimming shortened V by 6 bases and J by 0 bases, and 11 bases separated the two germline ends. The CDR3 nucleotides read TGTGCCAGCAGACCGAGAATCTTGAACACTGAAGCTTTCTTT. Its protein product is CASRPRILNTEAFF. The variable domain in full, completed from reference TRBV28 and TRBJ1-1, reads DVKVTQSSRYLVKRTGEKVFLECVQDMDHENMFWYRQDPGLGLRLIYFSYDVKMKEKGDIPEGYSVSREKKERFSLILESASTNQTSMYLCASRPRILNTEAFFGQGTRLTVV.

This clone was found a few times. This chain connects TRBV5-1 to TRBJ1-1, with D uncertain. The CDR3 has 14 amino acids. V lost 0 bases and J lost 5, with 11 bases in between. Germline loops: CDR1 SGHRS, CDR2 YFSETQ. The CDR3 sequence: CASSLEPTWTEAFF. The CDR3 region has the DNA TGCGCCAGCAGCTTGGAACCGACATGGACTGAAGCTTTCTTT.

V is TRBV6-2 or TRBV6-3 and J is TRBJ2-5, with 11 bases fitting TRBD2. Germline values: CDR1 MNHEY, CDR2 SVGEGT. The trim removed 0 bases at V and 0 bases at J, leaving 3 bases unmatched. The CDR3 runs to 17 residues. The CDR3 DNA is TGTGCCAGCAGTTACTCATCTAGCGGGAGGTACCAAGAGACCCAGTACTTC. Residues: CASSYSSSGRYQETQYF.

As concerns this clone: Other DNA sequences in the sample encode the same CDR3. The chain combines TRBV5-1 with TRBJ1-1; 10 bases line up with TRBD1. CDR1 is SGHRS, CDR2 YFSETQ, per germline. The CDR3 totals 14 residues. The ends lost 5 bases at V and 5 bases at J; junction bases unmatched: 6. The CDR3 protein is CASSRDRGGTEAFF. In DNA, the CDR3 is TGCGCCAGCAGTAGGGACAGGGGAGGGACTGAAGCTTTCTTT.

The rearrangement links TRBV3-1 (or the pseudogene TRBV3-2) to TRBJ1-1; D not certain. The V gene lost 2 bases and the J gene lost 1 base, with 11 bases spanning the gap. In germline, CDR1 is LGHDT, CDR2 YNNKEL (reference sequence). The CDR3 spans 15 residues. This CDR3 reads CASSQSVLRNTEAFF. The CDR3 DNA reads as TGTGCCAGCAGCCAATCTGTGTTGAGGAACACTGAAGCTTTCTTT.

The V gene is TRBV12-3 or TRBV12-4, the J gene TRBJ1-2; D might be TRBD1 (6 bases). The CDR3 covers 12 residues. The V and J ends lost 6 bases and 8 bases respectively, with 13 bases between them. This CDR3 is CASSDRFYGYTF. In DNA, the CDR3 is TGTGCCAGCAGCGACAGGTTTTACGGCTACACCTTC.

The chain joins TRBV28 to TRBJ1-4, with no clear D. Trimming left V 5 bases short and J 5 bases short, with 12 bases between. Germline V gene data show CDR1 as MDHEN and CDR2 as SYDVKM. The CDR3 loop spans 14 amino acids. The CDR3 coding sequence is TGTGCCAGCAGTCCACGGTATTTCAATGAAAAACTGTTTTTT. Encoded protein: CASSPRYFNEKLFF.